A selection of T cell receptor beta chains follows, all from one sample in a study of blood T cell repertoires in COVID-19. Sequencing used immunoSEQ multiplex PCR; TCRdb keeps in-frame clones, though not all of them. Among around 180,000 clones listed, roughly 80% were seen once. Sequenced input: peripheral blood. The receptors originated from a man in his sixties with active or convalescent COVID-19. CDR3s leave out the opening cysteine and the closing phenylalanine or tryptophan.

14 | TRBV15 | ATTSSVSRVNQPQH
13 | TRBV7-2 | ASSFWTAGVYEQY
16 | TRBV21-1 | ASPFVDRRSHSSYEQY
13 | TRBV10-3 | AISVAGETYNEQF
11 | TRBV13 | ASRDTGTDTQY
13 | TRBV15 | ATSRVDRVDSEAF
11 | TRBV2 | ASSIREDYGYT
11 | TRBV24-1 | ATSVSGRTEQY
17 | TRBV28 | ASSFMAGGAPRSSYEQY
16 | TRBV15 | ATSRGLTSGASYNEQF
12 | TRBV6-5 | ASSYVGFRGGYT
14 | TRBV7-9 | ASRPGTGSLYSPLH
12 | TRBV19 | ASSYGTSAYEQY
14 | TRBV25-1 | ASSARRGKSTYEQY
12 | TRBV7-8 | ASSLVEVAYGYT
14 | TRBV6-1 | ASSGRNRGRHYEQY
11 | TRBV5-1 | ASSLTNTGELF
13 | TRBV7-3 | ASSRDSANTGELF